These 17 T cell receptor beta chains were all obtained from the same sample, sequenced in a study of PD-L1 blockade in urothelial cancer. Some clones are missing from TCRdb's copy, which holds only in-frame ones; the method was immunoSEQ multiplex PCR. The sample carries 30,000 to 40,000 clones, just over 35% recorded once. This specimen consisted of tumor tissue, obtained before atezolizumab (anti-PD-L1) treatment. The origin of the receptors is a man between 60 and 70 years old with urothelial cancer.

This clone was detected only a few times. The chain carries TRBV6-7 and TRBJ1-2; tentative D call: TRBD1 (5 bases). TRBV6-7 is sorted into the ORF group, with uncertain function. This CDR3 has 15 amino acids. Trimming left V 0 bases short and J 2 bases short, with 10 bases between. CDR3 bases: TGTGCCAGCAGTTACTCGGCAGGGCAGAACTATGGCTACACCTTC. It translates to CASSYSAGQNYGYTF.

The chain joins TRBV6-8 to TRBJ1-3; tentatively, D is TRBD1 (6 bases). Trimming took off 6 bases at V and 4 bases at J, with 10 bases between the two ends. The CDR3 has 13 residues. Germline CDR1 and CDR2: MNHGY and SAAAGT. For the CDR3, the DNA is TGTGCCAGCAGGGACAGCCTGGGAAACACCATATATTTT. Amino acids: CASRDSLGNTIYF.

The CDR3 coding sequence is TGTGCCAGCAGTTCCGAGGCTAGCGGAAGTATTTACAATGAGCAGTTCTTC. Amino acids: CASSSEASGSIYNEQFF. The genes are TRBV6-8 and TRBJ2-1; the match to TRBD2 covers 7 bases. V shed 4 bases, J shed 4 bases, and the junction held 13 bases outside the gene matches. The CDR3 is 17 amino acids. CDR1 is MNHGY, CDR2 SAAAGT, per germline.

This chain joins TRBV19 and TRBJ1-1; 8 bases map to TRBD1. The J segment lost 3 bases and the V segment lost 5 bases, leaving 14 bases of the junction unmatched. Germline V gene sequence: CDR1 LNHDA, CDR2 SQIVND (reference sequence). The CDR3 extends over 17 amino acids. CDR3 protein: CASSGRQGRPTDTEAFF. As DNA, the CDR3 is TGTGCCAGTAGTGGGCGACAGGGGCGCCCGACGGACACTGAAGCTTTCTTT.

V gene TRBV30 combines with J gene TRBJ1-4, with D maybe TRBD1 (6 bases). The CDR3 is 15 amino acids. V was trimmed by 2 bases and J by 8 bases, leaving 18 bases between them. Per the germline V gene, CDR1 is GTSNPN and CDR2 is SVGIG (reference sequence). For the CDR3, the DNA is TGTGCCTGGAGTATCTCCCGGGACAACTTAGAAAAACTGTTTTTT. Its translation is CAWSISRDNLEKLFF.

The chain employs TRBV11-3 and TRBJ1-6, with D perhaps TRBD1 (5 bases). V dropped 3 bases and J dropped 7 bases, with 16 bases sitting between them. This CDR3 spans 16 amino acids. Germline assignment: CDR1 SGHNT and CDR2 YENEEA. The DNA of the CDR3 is TGTGCCAGCAGCTTGGTTCGTTGGCAGGGAAATTCACCCCTCCACTTT. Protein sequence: CASSLVRWQGNSPLHF. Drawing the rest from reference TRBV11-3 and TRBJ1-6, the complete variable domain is EAGVVQSPRYKIIEKKQPVAFWCNPISGHNTLYWYLQNLGQGPELLIRYENEEAVDDSQLPKDRFSAERLKGVDSTLKIQPAELGDSAVYLCASSLVRWQGNSPLHFGNGTRLTVT.

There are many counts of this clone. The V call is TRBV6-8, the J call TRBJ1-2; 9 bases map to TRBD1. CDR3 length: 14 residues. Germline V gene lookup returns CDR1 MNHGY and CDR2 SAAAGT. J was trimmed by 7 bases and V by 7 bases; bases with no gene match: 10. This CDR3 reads CASKGDRGRFGYTF. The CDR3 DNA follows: TGTGCCAGCAAAGGAGACAGGGGGAGGTTTGGCTACACCTTC.

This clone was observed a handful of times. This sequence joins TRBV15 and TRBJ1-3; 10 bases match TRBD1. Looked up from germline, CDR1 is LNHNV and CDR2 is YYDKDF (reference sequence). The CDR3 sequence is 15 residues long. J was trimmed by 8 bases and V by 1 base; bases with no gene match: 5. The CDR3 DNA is TGTGCCACCAGCAGAGCGACAGGGGGCTGGGACACCATATATTTT. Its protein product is CATSRATGGWDTIYF.

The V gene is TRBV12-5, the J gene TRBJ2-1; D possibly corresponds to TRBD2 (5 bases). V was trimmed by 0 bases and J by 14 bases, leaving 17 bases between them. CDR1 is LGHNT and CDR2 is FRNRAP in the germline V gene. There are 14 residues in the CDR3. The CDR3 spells CASGLVGGSGREFF. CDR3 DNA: TGTGCTAGTGGTTTGGTTGGAGGATCAGGTAGGGAGTTCTTC.

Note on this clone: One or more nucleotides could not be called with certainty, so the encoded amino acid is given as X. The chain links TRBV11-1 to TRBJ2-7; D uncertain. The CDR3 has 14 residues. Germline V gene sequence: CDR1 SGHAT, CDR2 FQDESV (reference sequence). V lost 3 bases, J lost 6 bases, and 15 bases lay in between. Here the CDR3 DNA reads TGTGCCAGCAGCTTTGAGGCKGGTAAGGGCGAGCAGTACTTC. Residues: CASSFEXGKGEQYF. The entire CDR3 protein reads CASSFEAGKGEQYF.

The CDR3 nucleotides read TGCAGCGTTGAACCAGGTTCAGATACGCAGTATTTT. Its translation: CSVEPGSDTQYF. J is TRBJ2-3 and V is TRBV29-1; the D is unclear. The CDR3 contains 12 residues. Trimming took 2 bases from V and 4 from J, leaving 7 bases between them. Germline-derived CDR1 and CDR2 are SQVTM and ANQGSEA.

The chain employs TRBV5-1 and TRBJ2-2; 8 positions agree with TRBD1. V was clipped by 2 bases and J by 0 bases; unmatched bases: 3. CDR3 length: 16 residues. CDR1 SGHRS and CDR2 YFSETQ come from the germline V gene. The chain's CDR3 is CASSLRTGSNTGELFF. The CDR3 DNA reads TGCGCCAGCAGCTTAAGGACAGGGTCGAACACCGGGGAGCTGTTTTTT. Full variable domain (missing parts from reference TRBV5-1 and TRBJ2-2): KAGVTQTPRYLIKTRGQQVTLSCSPISGHRSVSWYQQTPGQGLQFLFEYFSETQRNKGNFPGRFSGRQFSNSRSEMNVSTLELGDSALYLCASSLRTGSNTGELFFGEGSRLTVL.

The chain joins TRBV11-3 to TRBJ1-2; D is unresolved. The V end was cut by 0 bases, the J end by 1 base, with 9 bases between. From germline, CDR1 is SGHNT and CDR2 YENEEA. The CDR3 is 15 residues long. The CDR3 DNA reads TGTGCCAGCAGCTTAGAGGGAGCTTATAACTATGGCTACACCTTC. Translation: CASSLEGAYNYGYTF.

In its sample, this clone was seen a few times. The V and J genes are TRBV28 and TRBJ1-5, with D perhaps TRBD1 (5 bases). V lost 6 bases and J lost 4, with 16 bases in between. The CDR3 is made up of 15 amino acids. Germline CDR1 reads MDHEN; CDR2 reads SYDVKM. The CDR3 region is CASSPMGGGNQPQHF. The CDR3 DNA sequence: TGTGCCAGCAGCCCGATGGGGGGAGGTAATCAGCCCCAGCATTTT.

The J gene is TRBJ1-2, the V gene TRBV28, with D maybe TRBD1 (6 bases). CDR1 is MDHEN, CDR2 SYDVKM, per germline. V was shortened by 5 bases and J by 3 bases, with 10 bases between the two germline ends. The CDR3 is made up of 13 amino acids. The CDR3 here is CASSPGAHYGYTF. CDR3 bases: TGTGCCAGCAGTCCAGGGGCCCACTATGGCTACACCTTC.

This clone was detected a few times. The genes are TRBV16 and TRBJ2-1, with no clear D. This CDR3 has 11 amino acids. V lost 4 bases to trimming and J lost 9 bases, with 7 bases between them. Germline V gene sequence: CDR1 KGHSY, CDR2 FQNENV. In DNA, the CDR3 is TGTGCCAGCAGCCTCAACCGTGAGCAGTTCTTC. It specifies CASSLNREQFF.

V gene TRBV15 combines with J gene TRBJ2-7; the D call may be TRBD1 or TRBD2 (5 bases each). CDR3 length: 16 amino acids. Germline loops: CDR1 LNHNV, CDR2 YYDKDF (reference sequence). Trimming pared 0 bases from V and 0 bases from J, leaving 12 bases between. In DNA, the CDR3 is TGTGCCACCAGCAGAGATGCCGGGGCTAGCTCCTACGAGCAGTACTTC. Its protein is CATSRDAGASSYEQYF.